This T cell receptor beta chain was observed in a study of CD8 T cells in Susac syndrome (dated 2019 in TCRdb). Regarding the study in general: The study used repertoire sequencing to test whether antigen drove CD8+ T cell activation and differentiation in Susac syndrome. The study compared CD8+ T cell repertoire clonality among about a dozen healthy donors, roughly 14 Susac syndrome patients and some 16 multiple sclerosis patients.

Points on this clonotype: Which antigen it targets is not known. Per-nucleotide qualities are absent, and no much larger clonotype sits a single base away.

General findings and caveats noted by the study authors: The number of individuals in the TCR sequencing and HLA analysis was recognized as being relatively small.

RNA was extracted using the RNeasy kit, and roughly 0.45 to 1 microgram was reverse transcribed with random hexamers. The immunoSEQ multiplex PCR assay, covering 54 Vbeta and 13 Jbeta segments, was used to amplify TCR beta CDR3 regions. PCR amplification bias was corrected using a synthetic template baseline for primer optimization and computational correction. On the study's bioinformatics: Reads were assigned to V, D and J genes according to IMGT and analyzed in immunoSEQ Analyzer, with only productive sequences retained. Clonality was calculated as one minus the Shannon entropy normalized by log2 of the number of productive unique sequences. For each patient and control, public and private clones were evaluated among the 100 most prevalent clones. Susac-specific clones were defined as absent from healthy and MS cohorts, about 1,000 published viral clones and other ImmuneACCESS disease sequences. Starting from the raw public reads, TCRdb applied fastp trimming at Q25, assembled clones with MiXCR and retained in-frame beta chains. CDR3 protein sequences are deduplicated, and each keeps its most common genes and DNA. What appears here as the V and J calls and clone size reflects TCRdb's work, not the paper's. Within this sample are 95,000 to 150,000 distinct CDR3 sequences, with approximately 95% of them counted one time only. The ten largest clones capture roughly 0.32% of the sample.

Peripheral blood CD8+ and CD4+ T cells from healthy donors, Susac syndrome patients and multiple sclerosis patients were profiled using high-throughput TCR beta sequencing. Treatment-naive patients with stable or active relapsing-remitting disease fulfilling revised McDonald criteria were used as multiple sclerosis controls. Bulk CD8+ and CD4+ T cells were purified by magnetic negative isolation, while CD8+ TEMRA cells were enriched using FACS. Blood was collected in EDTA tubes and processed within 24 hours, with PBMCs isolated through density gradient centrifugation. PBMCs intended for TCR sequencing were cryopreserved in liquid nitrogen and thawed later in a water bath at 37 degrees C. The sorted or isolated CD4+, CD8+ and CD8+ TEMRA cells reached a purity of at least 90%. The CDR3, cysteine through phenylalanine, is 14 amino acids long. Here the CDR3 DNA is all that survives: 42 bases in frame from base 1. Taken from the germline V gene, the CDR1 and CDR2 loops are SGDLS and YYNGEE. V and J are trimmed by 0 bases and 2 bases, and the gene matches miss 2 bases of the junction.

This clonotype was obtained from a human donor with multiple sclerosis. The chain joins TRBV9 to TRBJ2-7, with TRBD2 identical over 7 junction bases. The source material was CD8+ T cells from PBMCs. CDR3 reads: CASSVGGGTYEQYF. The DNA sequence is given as TGTGCCAGCAGCGTAGGGGGGGGTACCTACGAGCAGTACTTC.